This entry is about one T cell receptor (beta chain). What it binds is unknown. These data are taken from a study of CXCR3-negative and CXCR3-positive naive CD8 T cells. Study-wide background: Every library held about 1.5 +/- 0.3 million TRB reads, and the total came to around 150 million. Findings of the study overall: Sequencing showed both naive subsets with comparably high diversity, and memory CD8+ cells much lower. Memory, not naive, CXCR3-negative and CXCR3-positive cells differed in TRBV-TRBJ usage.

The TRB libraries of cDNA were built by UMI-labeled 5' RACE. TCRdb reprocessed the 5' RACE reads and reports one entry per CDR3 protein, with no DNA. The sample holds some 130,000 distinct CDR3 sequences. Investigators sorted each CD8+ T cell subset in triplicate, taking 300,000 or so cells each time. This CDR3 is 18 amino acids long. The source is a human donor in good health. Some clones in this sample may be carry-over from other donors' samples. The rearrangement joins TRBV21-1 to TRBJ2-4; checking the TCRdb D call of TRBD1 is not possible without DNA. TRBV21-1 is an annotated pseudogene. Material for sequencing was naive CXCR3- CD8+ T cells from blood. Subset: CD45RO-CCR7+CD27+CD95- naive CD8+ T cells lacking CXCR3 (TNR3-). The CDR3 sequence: CASSKKPDRGVAKNIQYF.